These 30 T cell receptor beta chains originate from one sample sequenced in a study of blood T cell repertoires in COVID-19. The table came from immunoSEQ multiplex PCR; TCRdb's copy has only in-frame clones and leaves some out. The data contain about 140,000 clones, roughly 90% of them seen just once; the ten biggest clones take up around 2.9%. The sequenced sample consisted of peripheral blood. The receptors come from a man between 60 and 75 years old with active or convalescent COVID-19.

The chain combines TRBV5-6 with TRBJ2-7, with 8 bases matching TRBD2. CDR1 is SGHDT and CDR2 is YYEEEE in the germline V gene. Trimming at V came to 6 bases and at J to 2 bases, leaving 22 bases not matched to a gene. This CDR3 contains 19 residues. This CDR3 reads CASNPAPPLREGTTYEQYF. As DNA, the CDR3 is TGTGCCAGCAATCCGGCACCTCCCCTCCGGGAGGGGACGACCTACGAGCAGTACTTC.

The V gene is TRBV28, the J gene TRBJ1-4; D ambiguous. Germline values: CDR1 MDHEN, CDR2 SYDVKM. V lost 6 bases and J lost 0, with 26 bases in between. The CDR3 consists of 20 residues. The CDR3, as DNA: TGTGCCAGCAGCCTAAATCCCACCGGTGCCATAACTGCAACTAATGAAAAACTGTTTTTT. Translation: CASSLNPTGAITATNEKLFF.

The chain recombines TRBV19 with TRBJ2-5; D is uncertain. V was trimmed by 6 bases and J by 5 bases, leaving 7 bases between them. Germline V gene sequence: CDR1 LNHDA, CDR2 SQIVND (reference sequence). The CDR3 is 11 residues long. DNA for the CDR3: TGTGCCAGTAGCCCAGGCGAGACCCAGTACTTC. Its translation: CASSPGETQYF. Full variable domain (outside the CDR3, taken from reference TRBV19 and TRBJ2-5): DGGITQSPKYLFRKEGQNVTLSCEQNLNHDAMYWYRQDPGQGLRLIYYSQIVNDFQKGDIAEGYSVSREKKESFPLTVTSAQKNPTAFYLCASSPGETQYFGPGTRLLVL.

The V call is TRBV28, the J call TRBJ1-2; TRBD1 is a possible D gene (6 bases). CDR3 length: 14 residues. CDR1 is MDHEN, CDR2 SYDVKM, per germline. The V gene lost 11 bases and the J gene lost 8 bases, with 24 bases spanning the gap. The CDR3, as DNA: TGTGCCGCGTCCGGGGCCGACAGGTTGTTCGGCTACACCTTC. Protein product: CAASGADRLFGYTF.

The chain carries TRBV19 and TRBJ1-1; D uncertain. The V and J ends lost 6 bases and 1 base respectively, with 12 bases between them. This CDR3 comprises 14 residues. CDR1 and CDR2 (germline): LNHDA, SQIVND (reference sequence). The CDR3 spells CASRADAGNTEAFF. DNA of the CDR3: TGTGCCAGTAGAGCCGACGCGGGGAACACTGAAGCTTTCTTT.

This clone was picked up one time. This chain connects TRBV11-2 to TRBJ1-5; no firm D call. The germline V gene has CDR1 SGHAT and CDR2 FQNNGV. This CDR3 has 13 amino acids. Trimming cost V 2 bases and J 7 bases, with 9 bases left between them. CDR3 bases: TGTGCCAGCAGCTTACAACACAGCCAGCCCCAGCATTTT. Encoded protein: CASSLQHSQPQHF.

The genes are TRBV7-3 and TRBJ2-1; 10 bases agree with TRBD2. Germline V lookup: CDR1 SGHTA, CDR2 FQGTGA. This CDR3 has 15 amino acids. Trimming removed 2 bases from V and 4 bases from J; junction bases left unmatched: 2. The CDR3 DNA reads as TGTGCCAGCAGCTTACTAGCGGGGGCGTACAATGAGCAGTTCTTC. This codes for CASSLLAGAYNEQFF.

The rearrangement uses TRBV24-1 and TRBJ1-4; weak D call: TRBD1 (5 bases). The CDR3 spans 15 residues. Trimming cost V 4 bases and J 2 bases, with 10 bases left between them. Per germline, CDR1 KGHDR and CDR2 SFDVKD. CDR3 nucleotide sequence: TGTGCCACCAGTGAGTCTTCAGGGACTAATGAAAAACTGTTTTTT. Protein: CATSESSGTNEKLFF.

This chain uses TRBV7-2 with TRBJ1-2; 9 bases agree with TRBD1. The germline CDR1 and CDR2 sequences are SGHTA and FQGNSA. The trim removed 5 bases at V and 4 bases at J, leaving 5 bases unmatched. CDR3 length: 14 residues. The CDR3 reads CASSAGTGIYGYTF. The CDR3 coding sequence is TGTGCCAGCAGCGCCGGGACAGGGATCTATGGCTACACCTTC.

The rearrangement links TRBV25-1 to TRBJ1-2; D uncertain. Deletions cut 10 bases from V and 8 bases from J, with 17 bases between. The CDR3 consists of 12 residues. CDR1 MGHDK and CDR2 SYGVNS come from the germline V gene. CDR3 sequence (DNA): TGTGCCACGACCGGCGGGTTTGAGGGCTACACCTTC. Its protein is CATTGGFEGYTF.

This chain links TRBV7-2 with TRBJ2-3; TRBD2 matches at 10 bases. This CDR3 contains 16 residues. Trimming cost V 0 bases and J 1 base; bases outside gene matches: 1. Germline V gene data show CDR1 as SGHTA and CDR2 as FQGNSA. The CDR3 protein is CASSLALAGGTDTQYF. DNA of the CDR3: TGTGCCAGCAGCTTAGCCCTAGCGGGAGGCACAGATACGCAGTATTTT.

The gene calls are TRBV4-1 and TRBJ2-7; D is perhaps TRBD1 (5 bases). The CDR3 covers 14 residues. The germline V gene has CDR1 MGHRA and CDR2 YSYEKL. The ends were cut back, 1 base at V and 3 bases at J, with 10 bases in the middle. The CDR3 bases are TGCGCCAGCAGCCAAGTGCGTCAGGGCTACGAGCAGTACTTC. Translation: CASSQVRQGYEQYF.

The rearrangement links TRBV6-2 or TRBV6-3 to TRBJ1-2; no definite D call. V was shortened by 5 bases and J by 3 bases, with 10 bases between the two germline ends. The CDR3 totals 13 residues. The germline V gene encodes CDR1 MNHEY and CDR2 SVGEGT. The DNA for the CDR3 is TGTGCCAGCAGTCCCGTCTATGACTATGGCTACACCTTC. It translates to CASSPVYDYGYTF.

The V call is TRBV29-1, the J call TRBJ2-7, with 8 positions matching TRBD1. CDR3 length: 15 amino acids. V was clipped by 5 bases and J by 2 bases; unmatched bases: 11. Looked up from germline, CDR1 is SQVTM and CDR2 is ANQGSEA. The DNA for the CDR3 is TGCAGCGTTTCCGCAGGGGGCGCAAGGACCTACGAGCAGTACTTC. As protein: CSVSAGGARTYEQYF.

The chain has TRBV19 and TRBJ1-2; D not certain. The CDR3 has 14 amino acids. Germline V gives CDR1 LNHDA, CDR2 SQIVND (reference sequence). The germline V and J ends were trimmed by 1 base and 2 bases, with 8 bases remaining between them. Written as DNA, the CDR3 is TGTGCCAGTAGTATAGTGGGCCGGAACTATGGCTACACCTTC. Its translation is CASSIVGRNYGYTF.

This clone was seen a single time. The rearrangement links TRBV7-2 to TRBJ1-4; TRBD1 aligns across 7 bases. CDR3 length: 16 residues. The J segment lost 7 bases and the V segment lost 5 bases, leaving 13 bases of the junction unmatched. CDR1 SGHTA and CDR2 FQGNSA come from the germline V gene. The CDR3 sequence is CASSVNRGRAGEKLFF. CDR3 DNA: TGTGCCAGCAGCGTCAACAGGGGACGGGCGGGTGAAAAACTGTTTTTT.

This clone was detected once. This chain joins TRBV12-3 or TRBV12-4 and TRBJ2-5; maybe TRBD1 (5 bases). V was pared by 5 bases and J by 1 base, with 8 bases between. The CDR3 runs 13 residues. The CDR3 reads CASSTGSQETQYF. In nucleotides, the CDR3 is TGTGCCAGCAGTACAGGCTCCCAAGAGACCCAGTACTTC.

V is TRBV10-2 and J is TRBJ2-1; 11 bases are a match to TRBD2. There are 13 residues in the CDR3. CDR1 and CDR2 from the germline V gene are WSHSY and SAAADI. Germline trimming cut 11 bases from V and 7 bases from J; bases unmatched to any gene: 7. The CDR3 DNA follows: TGCGCCTCCACTAGCGGGAGATTTAATGAGCAGTTCTTC. Translated, it gives CASTSGRFNEQFF.

This chain uses TRBV5-1 with TRBJ2-3; D not resolved. Germline CDR1 and CDR2: SGHRS and YFSETQ. V was pared by 0 bases and J by 5 bases, with 10 bases between. CDR3 length equals 14 residues. The DNA of the CDR3 is TGCGCCAGCAGCTTGGGGCAGGTTGGAGATACGCAGTATTTT. It translates to CASSLGQVGDTQYF.

This clone was found a few times. The chain combines TRBV30 with TRBJ2-1, with D perhaps matching TRBD2 (6 bases). In germline, CDR1 is GTSNPN, CDR2 SVGIG (reference sequence). V was pared by 2 bases and J by 9 bases, with 17 bases between. The CDR3 loop spans 14 amino acids. In DNA form, the CDR3 reads TGTGCCTGGAGTTCGGGACTTCCTATTAGTGAGCAGTTCTTC. This translates into CAWSSGLPISEQFF.

The chain has TRBV4-3 and TRBJ2-1; 11 nucleotides agree with TRBD2. Germline V gene lookup returns CDR1 LGHNA and CDR2 YSLEER. The V and J ends lost 0 bases and 7 bases, in that order; junction bases with no gene match: 14. The CDR3 covers 19 residues. Here the CDR3 reads CASSQEISGRAGHNNEQFF. CDR3 bases: TGCGCCAGCAGCCAAGAGATTAGCGGGAGGGCCGGTCACAATAATGAGCAGTTCTTC.

The chain couples TRBV7-9 to TRBJ1-5; no definite D call. The length of the CDR3 is 11 residues. Trimming cost V 4 bases and J 4 bases, with 2 bases left between them. Germline-derived CDR1 and CDR2 are SEHNR and FQNEAQ (reference sequence). CDR3 coding DNA: TGTGCCAGCAGCTCGAATCAGCCCCAGCATTTT. It yields the protein CASSSNQPQHF.

The CDR3 nucleotides read TGTGCCATCAGTGTCACAGGGTCGGACACTGAAGCTTTCTTT. This translates into CAISVTGSDTEAFF. V and J are TRBV10-3 and TRBJ1-1; D may be TRBD1 (6 bases). The length of the CDR3 is 14 residues. The V and J ends lost 4 bases and 3 bases respectively, with 12 bases between them. Germline V CDR1 and CDR2: ENHRY, SYGVKD.

The chain combines TRBV27 with TRBJ1-5; TRBD1 is a possible D gene (5 bases). Germline assignment: CDR1 MNHEY and CDR2 SMNVEV (reference sequence). The CDR3 spans 16 residues. V was pared by 6 bases and J by 1 base, with 16 bases between. In nucleotides, the CDR3 is TGTGCCAGCAGAAATGGGAGGGGAGGGAGCAATCAGCCCCAGCATTTT. Translating it yields CASRNGRGGSNQPQHF.

This sequence joins TRBV7-9 and TRBJ2-7; no firm D call. Germline CDR1 reads SEHNR; CDR2 reads FQNEAQ (reference sequence). V lost 3 bases to trimming and J lost 3 bases, with 9 bases between them. The length of the CDR3 is 13 residues. CDR3 sequence reads: CASSLAPHYEQYF. CDR3 sequence (DNA): TGTGCCAGCAGCTTGGCCCCCCACTACGAGCAGTACTTC.

The chain couples TRBV10-3 to TRBJ1-2; 7 bases line up with TRBD1. Trimming at V came to 6 bases and at J to 6 bases, leaving 13 bases not matched to a gene. This CDR3 contains 15 residues. Germline V lookup: CDR1 ENHRY, CDR2 SYGVKD. DNA of the CDR3: TGTGCCATCAGGCGGGGCGACAGGGTCCTCAATGGCTACACCTTC. Encoded protein: CAIRRGDRVLNGYTF.

This rearrangement joins TRBV2 to TRBJ2-5; D is uncertain. The V and J ends lost 1 base and 0 bases respectively, with 6 bases between them. Germline CDR1 and CDR2: SNHLY and FYNNEI. The CDR3 runs to 14 residues. The CDR3 loop is CASSEEQDQETQYF. CDR3 sequence (DNA): TGTGCCAGCAGTGAAGAGCAGGACCAAGAGACCCAGTACTTC.

This rearrangement joins TRBV7-2 to TRBJ2-1; 9 nucleotides agree with TRBD1. Germline assignment: CDR1 SGHTA and CDR2 FQGNSA. V lost 3 bases to trimming and J lost 6 bases; unmatched junction nucleotides: 3. The CDR3 covers 14 residues. CDR3 protein: CASSLGQGFNEQFF. The CDR3 bases are TGTGCCAGCAGCTTGGGACAGGGTTTCAATGAGCAGTTCTTC.

DNA of the CDR3: TGTGCCAGCAGCTTAGTCATGGGACAGAACTATGGCTACACCTTC. This encodes CASSLVMGQNYGYTF. The chain recombines TRBV7-2 with TRBJ1-2; TRBD1 aligns across 7 bases. CDR1 and CDR2 (germline): SGHTA, FQGNSA. This CDR3 has 15 residues. The V and J ends lost 1 base and 2 bases, in that order; junction bases with no gene match: 4.

The chain couples TRBV10-3 to TRBJ2-3, with D possibly being TRBD1 (6 bases). Trimming shortened V by 5 bases and J by 2 bases, and 11 bases separated the two germline ends. There are 14 residues in the CDR3. Germline loops: CDR1 ENHRY, CDR2 SYGVKD. The CDR3 region is CAISWTADTDTQYF. The CDR3 coding sequence is TGTGCCATCAGTTGGACAGCTGACACAGATACGCAGTATTTT.